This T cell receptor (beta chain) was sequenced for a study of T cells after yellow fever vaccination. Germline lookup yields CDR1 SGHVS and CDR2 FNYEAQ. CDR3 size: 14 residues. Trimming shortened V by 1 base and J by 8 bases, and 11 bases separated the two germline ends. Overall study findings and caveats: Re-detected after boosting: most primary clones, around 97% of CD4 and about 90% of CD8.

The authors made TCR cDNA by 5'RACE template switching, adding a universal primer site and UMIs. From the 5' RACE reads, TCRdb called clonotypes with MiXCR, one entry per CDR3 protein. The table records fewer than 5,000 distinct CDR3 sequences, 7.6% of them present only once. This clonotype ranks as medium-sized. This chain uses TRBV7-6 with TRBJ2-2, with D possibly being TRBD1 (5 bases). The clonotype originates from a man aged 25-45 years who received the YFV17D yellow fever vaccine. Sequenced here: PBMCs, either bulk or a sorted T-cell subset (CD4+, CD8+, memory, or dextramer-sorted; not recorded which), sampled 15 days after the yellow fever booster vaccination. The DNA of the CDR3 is TGTGCCAGCAGCTTAGGTTGGGGCTCGGGGGAGCTGTTTTTT. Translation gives CASSLGWGSGELFF.